The present T cell receptor beta chain was sequenced within a study of blood T cell repertoires in COVID-19. Deletions cut 3 bases from V and 3 bases from J, with 11 bases between. The germline V gene encodes CDR1 MDHEN and CDR2 SYDVKM. CDR3 length equals 15 residues. Here immunoSEQ multiplex PCR was the method, and the copy in TCRdb shows in-frame clones only, minus some. The data contain 250,000 to 350,000 clones, over 75% of them singletons. The sample was peripheral blood. The TCR was taken from a woman aged 60-75 years with acute or convalescent COVID-19. V and J are TRBV28 and TRBJ1-4; D possibly corresponds to TRBD1 (6 bases). CDR3 loop: CASSLVDSANEKLFF. In DNA form, the CDR3 reads TGTGCCAGCAGTTTGGTGGACAGCGCTAATGAAAAACTGTTTTTT.